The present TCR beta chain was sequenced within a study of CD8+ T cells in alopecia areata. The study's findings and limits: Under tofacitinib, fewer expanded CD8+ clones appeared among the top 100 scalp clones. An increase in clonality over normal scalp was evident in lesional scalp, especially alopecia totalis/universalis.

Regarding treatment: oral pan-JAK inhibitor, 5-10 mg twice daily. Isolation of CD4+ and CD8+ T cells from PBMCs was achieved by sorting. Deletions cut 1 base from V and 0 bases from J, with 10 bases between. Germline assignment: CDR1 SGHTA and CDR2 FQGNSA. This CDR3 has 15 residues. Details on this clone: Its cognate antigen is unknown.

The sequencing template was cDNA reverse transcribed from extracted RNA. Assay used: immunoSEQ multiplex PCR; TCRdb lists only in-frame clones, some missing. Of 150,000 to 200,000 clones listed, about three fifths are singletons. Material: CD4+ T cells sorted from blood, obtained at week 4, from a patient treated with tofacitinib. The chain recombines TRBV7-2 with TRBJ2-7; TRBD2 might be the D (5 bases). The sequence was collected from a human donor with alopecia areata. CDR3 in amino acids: CASSLGRLASYEQYF. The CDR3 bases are TGTGCCAGCAGCTTAGGCAGGCTAGCCTCCTACGAGCAGTACTTC.